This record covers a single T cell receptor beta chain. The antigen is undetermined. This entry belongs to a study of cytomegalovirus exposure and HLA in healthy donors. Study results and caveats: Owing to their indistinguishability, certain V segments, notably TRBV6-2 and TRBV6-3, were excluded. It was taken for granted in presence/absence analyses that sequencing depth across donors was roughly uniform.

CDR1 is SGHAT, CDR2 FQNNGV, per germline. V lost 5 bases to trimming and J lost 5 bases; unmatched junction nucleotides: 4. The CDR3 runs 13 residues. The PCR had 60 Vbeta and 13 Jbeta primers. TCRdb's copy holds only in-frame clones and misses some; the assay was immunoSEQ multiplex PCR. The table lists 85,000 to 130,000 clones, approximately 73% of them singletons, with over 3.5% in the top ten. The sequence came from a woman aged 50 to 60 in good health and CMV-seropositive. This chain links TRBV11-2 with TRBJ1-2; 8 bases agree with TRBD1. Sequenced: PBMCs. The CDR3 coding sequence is TGTGCCAGCAGCCAGGACAGGGAGTATGGCTACACCTTC. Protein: CASSQDREYGYTF.